This T cell receptor beta chain was recorded in a study of monozygotic twins with inflammatory bowel disease. Study findings and constraints: The existence of one strong signal or clonotype linked to IBD lacked support.

The CDR3 consists of 16 residues. In germline, CDR1 is SGHRS, CDR2 YFSETQ. About this clonotype itself: Its antigen is not known.

cDNA was produced in eight separate reactions per sample. From the 5' RACE reads, TCRdb lists one entry per CDR3 protein and no DNA. The table gives about 43,000 distinct CDR3 sequences; the top ten clones make up 5% to 6% of it. The chain recombines TRBV5-1 with TRBJ2-2. This TCR was sampled from a human donor with ulcerative colitis or Crohn's disease, or a healthy co-twin of an affected twin (not recorded which). Sequencing was carried out using blood. Here the CDR3 reads CASSSDRVRNTGELFF.